The source of this TCR beta chain is a study of CD8 T cells in ankylosing spondylitis. Whole-study results and caveats: Disease-linked clones were CD8+ and relatively rare in peripheral blood. Past research had described some motif variants in reactive arthritis synovial fluid and blood.

About this clonotype: Its antigen is unknown.

A single record per CDR3 protein comes from TCRdb applying MiXCR to the 5' RACE reads. Of 340,000 or so distinct CDR3 sequences in the sample, under 15% were seen once. The CDR3 has 17 amino acids. CDR1 is MNHEY, CDR2 SVGAGI, per germline. Trimming took 1 base from V and 0 from J; bases not matched to a gene: 3. V and J are TRBV6-5 and TRBJ2-3; 11 positions agree with TRBD2. Sequenced: blood, either unsorted or a sorted T cell fraction (not recorded which). This receptor was taken from a male donor with ankylosing spondylitis or in good health (not recorded which). CDR3 sequence (DNA): TGTGCCAGCAGTTACTTTGGACTAGCGGGTAGCACAGATACGCAGTATTTT. It encodes CASSYFGLAGSTDTQYF.